A selection of T cell receptor beta chains follows, all from one sample in a study of blood T cell repertoires in COVID-19. The table came from immunoSEQ multiplex PCR; TCRdb's copy has only in-frame clones and leaves some out. The sample lists roughly 120,000 clones; 75% to 85% were seen once. Sequencing was done on a sample of peripheral blood. These receptors all stem from an elderly woman with active or convalescent COVID-19. The CDR3 runs from the conserved cysteine through the conserved F or W. The D gene is left open where the match is weak. The size entry is marked missing in some rows and otherwise reads once, few, many or a size class.

few TRBJ2-5 . TRBV5-5 CASRGTVGQSETQYF TGTGCCAGCAGGGGTACGGTGGGACAATCAGAGACCCAGTACTTC
. TRBJ2-3 . TRBV11-2 CASSLATSGEDTQYF TGTGCCAGCAGCTTAGCGACTAGTGGAGAGGATACGCAGTATTTT
once TRBJ2-7 . TRBV18 CASTQASGPYEQYF TGTGCCAGCACCCAGGCCAGCGGCCCCTACGAGCAGTACTTC
few TRBJ2-5 . TRBV28 CASGEAAAQETQYF TGTGCCAGCGGGGAAGCAGCGGCTCAAGAGACCCAGTACTTC
. TRBJ1-1 . TRBV12-3/TRBV12-4 CASSRTGSTEAFF TGTGCCAGCAGTAGGACGGGGTCCACTGAAGCTTTCTTT
few TRBJ1-4 TRBD1 TRBV4-1 CASSQLDRGLGNEKLFF TGCGCCAGCAGCCAACTAGACAGGGGGCTGGGGAATGAAAAACTGTTTTTT
. TRBJ1-2 . TRBV27 CASSFDRLNYGYTF TGTGCCAGCAGTTTTGACAGGCTTAACTATGGCTACACCTTC
few TRBJ2-7 . TRBV12-3/TRBV12-4 CASSLNFYEQYF TGTGCCAGCAGCCTCAACTTTTACGAGCAGTACTTC
once TRBJ1-1 . TRBV12-3/TRBV12-4 CASSLVLSAFF TGTGCCAGCAGTTTAGTTCTCAGTGCTTTCTTT
. TRBJ1-1 TRBD1 TRBV13 CASLIPGTGVTEAFF TGTGCCAGCCTTATCCCCGGGACAGGGGTCACTGAAGCTTTCTTT
. TRBJ2-7 TRBD1 TRBV5-4 CASSPLKGQGFPYEQYF TGTGCCAGCAGCCCATTGAAGGGACAGGGGTTCCCCTACGAGCAGTACTTC
once TRBJ2-1 . TRBV6-5 CASGARNEQFF TGTGCCAGCGGGGCCCGCAATGAGCAGTTCTTC
. TRBJ2-1 TRBD2 TRBV7-3 CASSLTLAGVNEQFF TGTGCCAGCAGCTTAACCCTAGCGGGAGTCAATGAGCAGTTCTTC
. TRBJ1-1 . TRBV2 CASSVGGGTEAFF TGTGCCAGCAGTGTGGGGGGAGGCACTGAAGCTTTCTTT
. TRBJ2-5 TRBD1 TRBV4-1 CASSRPDRVGETQYF TGCGCCAGCAGCCGCCCGGACAGGGTTGGAGAGACCCAGTACTTC
. TRBJ2-1 . TRBV7-3 CASSETWNNEQFF TGTGCCAGCAGCGAGACTTGGAACAATGAGCAGTTCTTC
. TRBJ1-1 . TRBV5-6 CASSLGQVMGTEAFF TGTGCCAGCAGCTTGGGACAGGTAATGGGCACTGAAGCTTTCTTT
. TRBJ2-6 TRBD1 TRBV24-1 CATEDRVTGANVLTF TGTGCCACCGAAGACAGGGTCACTGGGGCCAACGTCCTGACTTTC
. TRBJ2-1 . TRBV3-1/TRBV3-2 CASSQESSANEQFF TGTGCCAGCAGCCAAGAAAGTAGCGCCAATGAGCAGTTCTTC
once TRBJ2-4 . TRBV2 CASTEELAKNIQYF TGTGCCAGCACCGAGGAGTTAGCCAAAAACATTCAGTACTTC
. TRBJ2-7 TRBD2 TRBV11-2 CASSLEGGGSYEQYF TGTGCCAGCAGCTTAGAGGGGGGAGGGTCCTACGAGCAGTACTTC
once TRBJ1-1 . TRBV10-1 CASSKQGNTEAFF TGCGCCAGCAGTAAACAGGGGAACACTGAAGCTTTCTTT
. TRBJ1-4 . TRBV7-9 CASSFQGSNEKLFF TGTGCCAGCAGCTTCCAAGGGAGTAATGAAAAACTGTTTTTT
few TRBJ2-3 TRBD2 TRBV5-1 CASSGLAGGVTDTQYF TGCGCCAGCAGCGGACTAGCGGGAGGGGTCACAGATACGCAGTATTTT
few TRBJ2-1 TRBD2 TRBV20-1 CSASPGGGNEQFF TGCAGTGCTAGTCCGGGAGGAGGCAATGAGCAGTTCTTC
. TRBJ2-7 TRBD1 TRBV19 CASSTGGTSYEQYF TGTGCCAGTAGTACAGGGGGCACCTCCTACGAGCAGTACTTC
. TRBJ2-3 TRBD2 TRBV4-2 CASSQDLWGGRTDTQYF TGTGCCAGCAGCCAAGATCTCTGGGGCGGGAGGACAGATACGCAGTATTTT
. TRBJ2-4 TRBD1 TRBV4-1 CASSQNGQGDIQYF TGCGCCAGCAGCCAAAACGGACAGGGAGACATTCAGTACTTC
. TRBJ1-1 . TRBV12-3/TRBV12-4 CASSRGLGWGAFF TGTGCCAGCAGCCGGGGATTAGGGTGGGGAGCTTTCTTT
few TRBJ1-1 . TRBV9 CASSVGVTANTEAFF TGTGCCAGCAGCGTAGGGGTGACAGCGAACACTGAAGCTTTCTTT
. TRBJ2-3 . TRBV29-1 CSVSGQVSADTQYF TGCAGCGTTAGCGGTCAGGTTTCCGCAGATACGCAGTATTTT
. TRBJ2-3 . TRBV19 CASSAGSVGTDTQYF TGTGCCAGTAGTGCAGGGTCTGTAGGCACAGATACGCAGTATTTT
. TRBJ2-1 . TRBV7-6 CASSGGATAYNEQFF TGTGCCAGCAGCGGAGGCGCTACAGCTTACAATGAGCAGTTCTTC
. TRBJ1-4 TRBD1 TRBV28 CASSFWTGGYPTNEKLFF TGTGCCAGCAGTTTCTGGACAGGGGGTTACCCGACTAATGAAAAACTGTTTTTT
. TRBJ2-2 . TRBV6-4 CASSAQNANTGELFF TGTGCCAGCAGTGCACAGAATGCGAACACCGGGGAGCTGTTTTTT
. TRBJ2-7 TRBD2 TRBV28 CATRGGLANYEQYF TGTGCCACCCGTGGGGGACTAGCGAACTACGAGCAGTACTTC
. TRBJ2-1 TRBD2 TRBV14 CASSLYTSGNEQFF TGTGCCAGCAGCCTATATACTAGCGGGAATGAGCAGTTCTTC
. TRBJ1-2 . TRBV30 CAWSVQEGGYTF TGTGCCTGGAGTGTACAGGAGGGTGGCTACACCTTC
. TRBJ2-5 . TRBV18 CASSQVEETQYF TGTGCCAGCTCTCAGGTCGAAGAGACCCAGTACTTC
. TRBJ2-3 TRBD2 TRBV28 CASSSLLIAGGTDTQYF TGTGCCAGCAGCAGTTTATTGATAGCGGGGGGCACAGATACGCAGTATTTT